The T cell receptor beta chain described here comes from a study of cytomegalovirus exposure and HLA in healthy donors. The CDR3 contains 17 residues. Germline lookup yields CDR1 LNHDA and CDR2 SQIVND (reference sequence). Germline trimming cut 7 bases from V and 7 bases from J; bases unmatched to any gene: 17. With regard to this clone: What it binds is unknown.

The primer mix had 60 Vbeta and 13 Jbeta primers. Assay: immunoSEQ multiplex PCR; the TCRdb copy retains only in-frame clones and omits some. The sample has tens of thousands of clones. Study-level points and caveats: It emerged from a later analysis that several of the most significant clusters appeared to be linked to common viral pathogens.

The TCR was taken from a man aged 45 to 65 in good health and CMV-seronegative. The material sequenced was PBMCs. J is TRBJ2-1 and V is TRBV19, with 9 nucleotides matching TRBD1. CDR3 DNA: TGTGCCAGTAACATGTGGCCCCCCGGACAGGGGCGGAATGAGCAGTTCTTC. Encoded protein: CASNMWPPGQGRNEQFF.